The 18 T cell receptor beta chains in this list originate from one sample, sequenced in a study of response to subunit inactivated influenza vaccine. A single record per CDR3 protein comes from TCRdb applying MiXCR to the RT-PCR reads. This table has about 620,000 distinct CDR3 sequences, over 9% appearing once. The data also belong to a second study, concerning T cells expressing NK-cell markers. That report adds: In generating TCR beta cDNA, 5'RACE template switching with UMIs was used.

The sequencing here drew on PBMCs from blood, taken on the day of vaccination. The receptor set was obtained from a man in his forties or fifties who received an inactivated influenza vaccine.

CDR3: CASLEPGQGAGNTIYF. CDR3 DNA sequence: TGTGCCAGCTTAGAGCCGGGACAGGGGGCCGGAAACACCATATATTTT. V gene TRBV10-3 combines with J gene TRBJ1-3, with 12 nucleotides matching TRBD1. The CDR3 runs to 16 residues. The germline V gene encodes CDR1 ENHRY and CDR2 SYGVKD. The trim removed 10 bases at V and 4 bases at J, leaving 11 bases unmatched.

This clonotype came up a few times. The chain combines TRBV11-2 with TRBJ2-3; D assignment may be TRBD1 or TRBD2 (5 bases each). CDR3 length: 14 residues. Deletions cut 3 bases from V and 3 bases from J, with 10 bases between. Per the germline V gene, CDR1 is SGHAT and CDR2 is FQNNGV. The DNA of the CDR3 is TGTGCCAGCAGCTTCGGGGCGTTGACAGATACGCAGTATTTT. Protein: CASSFGALTDTQYF.

The rearrangement uses TRBV12-3 or TRBV12-4 and TRBJ2-1; 7 bases fit TRBD2. V was pared by 5 bases and J by 7 bases, with 5 bases of the junction left unmatched. The CDR3 contains 13 residues. Written as DNA, the CDR3 is TGTGCCAGCAGTGCGGGACTACTTAATGAGCAGTTCTTC. Translated, it gives CASSAGLLNEQFF.

The J gene is TRBJ1-2, the V gene TRBV4-2; no clear D gene. The CDR3 has 14 amino acids. The germline V and J ends were trimmed by 0 bases and 5 bases, with 10 bases remaining between them. Germline V gives CDR1 LGHNA, CDR2 YNFKEQ. CDR3 protein: CASSQDQRIYGYTF. DNA for the CDR3: TGTGCCAGCAGCCAAGACCAACGCATTTATGGCTACACCTTC.

CDR3 sequence reads: CATSRDAAGSYNEQFF. The CDR3 DNA reads as TGTGCCACCAGCAGAGACGCAGCGGGCTCCTACAATGAGCAGTTCTTC. The chain couples TRBV15 to TRBJ2-1; tentatively, D is TRBD2 (6 bases). Trimming removed 0 bases at V and 0 bases at J, with 9 bases between. The CDR3 totals 16 residues. The V gene's germline CDR1 is LNHNV and CDR2 YYDKDF (reference sequence).

This clonotype showed up just a few times. The rearrangement links TRBV4-3 to TRBJ2-1; tentative D call: TRBD1 (5 bases). V lost 0 bases and J 0 bases, leaving 12 bases between the germline ends. Germline V lookup: CDR1 LGHNA, CDR2 YSLEER. The CDR3 totals 17 residues. CDR3 DNA: TGCGCCAGCAGCCAAGATCTGAGCGACAGCTCCTACAATGAGCAGTTCTTC. Translation: CASSQDLSDSSYNEQFF.

This rearrangement joins TRBV5-1 to TRBJ2-5; no clear D. V lost 7 bases to trimming and J lost 5 bases, with 12 bases between them. The CDR3 has 12 amino acids. Germline V gene lookup returns CDR1 SGHRS and CDR2 YFSETQ. This chain's CDR3 is CASSENRETQYF. The CDR3, as DNA: TGCGCCAGCTCAGAAAATCGTGAGACCCAGTACTTC.

A few counts support this clonotype. V is TRBV20-1 and J is TRBJ2-1; D tentatively fits TRBD1 or TRBD2 (5 bases each). Germline V CDR1 and CDR2: DFQATT, SNEGSKA (reference sequence). This CDR3 comprises 11 residues. V was shortened by 6 bases and J by 12 bases, with 15 bases between the two germline ends. The CDR3 coding sequence is TGCAGTGCGGGGGTGGACTCGGGGCAGTTCTTC. Translated, it gives CSAGVDSGQFF.

This chain connects TRBV15 to TRBJ2-5, with D unresolved. The CDR3 is 16 amino acids. The V end was cut by 0 bases, the J end by 1 base, with 12 bases between. CDR1 LNHNV and CDR2 YYDKDF come from the germline V gene (reference sequence). The CDR3 sequence is CATSRDPRRLQETQYF. CDR3 in DNA: TGTGCCACCAGCAGAGATCCAAGGCGTCTCCAAGAGACCCAGTACTTC.

Many counts were recorded for this clonotype. The chain uses TRBV5-1 and TRBJ2-5; tentatively, D is TRBD2 (6 bases). The V gene's germline CDR1 is SGHRS and CDR2 YFSETQ. The CDR3 covers 16 residues. V lost 0 bases, J lost 2 bases, and 14 bases lay in between. In nucleotides, the CDR3 is TGCGCCAGCAGCTTGGGGAGCGGGTCCGGTCAAGAGACCCAGTACTTC. This gives the protein CASSLGSGSGQETQYF.

This clonotype was observed a few times. The chain is built from TRBV5-4 and TRBJ2-5; D is uncertain. The CDR3 contains 14 residues. Trimming pared 4 bases from V and 2 bases from J, leaving 12 bases between. The germline V gene encodes CDR1 SGHNT and CDR2 YYREEE (reference sequence). Written as DNA, the CDR3 is TGTGCCAGCAGCCTTGGAGTGGAGCAAGAGACCCAGTACTTC. Translated: CASSLGVEQETQYF.

The gene calls are TRBV4-2 and TRBJ2-2; 7 bases fit TRBD2. J was trimmed by 3 bases and V by 4 bases; bases with no gene match: 8. CDR3 length: 16 residues. Germline CDR1 LGHNA, CDR2 YNFKEQ. CDR3 in DNA: TGTGCCAGCAGCCCCGAGGCGGGGGACCACACCGGGGAGCTGTTTTTT. It yields the protein CASSPEAGDHTGELFF.

This clonotype has a handful of counts. DNA for the CDR3: TGTGCCACCAGTAAAGGCGCTTGGTTATTGTACGAGCAGTACTTC. It codes for CATSKGAWLLYEQYF. This sequence joins TRBV24-1 and TRBJ2-7; D not resolved. This CDR3 comprises 15 residues. Germline CDR1 reads KGHDR; CDR2 reads SFDVKD. V shed 6 bases and J shed 4 bases, with 18 bases lying between them.

This clonotype was observed a handful of times. V and J are TRBV11-2 and TRBJ2-2, with 10 bases matching TRBD2. CDR3 length equals 15 residues. V dropped 0 bases and J dropped 9; count of bases not matched to a gene: 4. CDR1 is SGHAT and CDR2 is FQNNGV in the germline V gene. CDR3 residues: CASSLEAGGRRELFF. The CDR3 nucleotides read TGTGCCAGCAGCTTAGAAGCGGGAGGGCGCCGGGAGCTGTTTTTT. Supplemented by reference TRBV11-2 and TRBJ2-2, the full variable domain reads EAGVAQSPRYKIIEKRQSVAFWCNPISGHATLYWYQQILGQGPKLLIQFQNNGVVDDSQLPKDRFSAERLKGVDSTLKIQPAKLEDSAVYLCASSLEAGGRRELFFGEGSRLTVL.

The chain carries TRBV29-1 and TRBJ2-7, with 7 bases identical to TRBD1. The CDR3 has 12 residues. V gave up 6 bases and J gave up 3 bases; unmatched junction bases: 5. CDR1 SQVTM and CDR2 ANQGSEA come from the germline V gene. Here the CDR3 reads CSVETGSYEQYF. CDR3 DNA sequence: TGCAGCGTAGAGACAGGGAGCTACGAGCAGTACTTC.

The chain recombines TRBV7-2 with TRBJ2-1; D is unclear. The ends were cut back, 1 base at V and 0 bases at J, with 10 bases in the middle. This CDR3 region has 16 residues. Per germline, CDR1 SGHTA and CDR2 FQGNSA. For the CDR3, the DNA is TGTGCCAGCAGCTTAGAGTTCGTGAGCTCCTACAATGAGCAGTTCTTC. Its translation: CASSLEFVSSYNEQFF.

This chain links TRBV18 with TRBJ1-1; no reliable D call. Trimming stripped 0 bases from V and 1 base from J, with 6 bases between. In germline, CDR1 is KGHSH, CDR2 LQKENI. The CDR3 sequence is 14 residues long. CDR3 DNA sequence: TGTGCCAGCTCACCACCGATGGGGAACACTGAAGCTTTCTTT. It encodes CASSPPMGNTEAFF.

This clonotype was recorded many times. The CDR3 loop is CASSLRRGASTDTQYF. As DNA, the CDR3 is TGTGCCAGCAGTTTGCGACGGGGGGCTAGCACAGATACGCAGTATTTT. This sequence joins TRBV12-3 or TRBV12-4 and TRBJ2-3; possibly TRBD2 for D (7 bases). CDR3 length: 16 amino acids. V was trimmed by 3 bases and J by 0 bases, leaving 13 bases between them.